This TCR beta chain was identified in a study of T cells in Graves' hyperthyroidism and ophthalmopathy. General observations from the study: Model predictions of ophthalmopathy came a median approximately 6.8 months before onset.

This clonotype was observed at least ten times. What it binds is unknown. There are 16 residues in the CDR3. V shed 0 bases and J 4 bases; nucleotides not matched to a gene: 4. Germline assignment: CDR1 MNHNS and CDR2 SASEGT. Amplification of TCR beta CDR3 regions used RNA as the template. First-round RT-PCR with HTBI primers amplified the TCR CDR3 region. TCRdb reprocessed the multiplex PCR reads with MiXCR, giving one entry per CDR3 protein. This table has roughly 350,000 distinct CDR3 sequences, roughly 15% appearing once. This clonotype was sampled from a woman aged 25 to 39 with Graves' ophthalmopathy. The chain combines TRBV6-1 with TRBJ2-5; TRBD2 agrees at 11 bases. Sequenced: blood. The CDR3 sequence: CASSEASGGVRETQYF. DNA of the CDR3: TGTGCCAGCAGTGAAGCTAGCGGGGGGGTTCGAGAGACCCAGTACTTC.